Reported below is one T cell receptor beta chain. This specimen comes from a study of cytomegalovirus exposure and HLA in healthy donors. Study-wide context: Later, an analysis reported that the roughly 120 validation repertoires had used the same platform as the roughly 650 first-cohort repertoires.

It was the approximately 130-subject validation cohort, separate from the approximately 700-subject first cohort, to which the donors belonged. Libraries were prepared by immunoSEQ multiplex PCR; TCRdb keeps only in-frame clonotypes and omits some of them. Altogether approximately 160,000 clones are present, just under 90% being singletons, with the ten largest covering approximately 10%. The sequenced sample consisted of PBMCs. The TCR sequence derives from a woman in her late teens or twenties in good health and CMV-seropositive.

The CDR3: CASSLGRQGGGTQYF. CDR3 in DNA: TGTGCCAGCAGCTTAGGCCGGCAGGGGGGAGGGACCCAGTACTTC. The chain couples TRBV13 to TRBJ2-5, with D maybe TRBD1 (7 bases). The germline V gene has CDR1 PRHDT and CDR2 FYEKMQ (reference sequence). Trimming removed 0 bases at V and 7 bases at J, with 15 bases between. This CDR3 has 15 amino acids.